The 19 T cell receptor beta chains below come from one sample, sequenced in a study of CD8+ T cells in alopecia areata (dated by TCRdb to 2016 to 2018). The sample's time point, from its label and the paper: around 22 weeks on oral tofacitinib. The treatment or condition label corresponds to: oral pan-JAK inhibitor, 5-10 mg twice daily. Receptor libraries were prepared by the immunoSEQ multiplex PCR assay. To provide template for TCR sequencing, every sample had RNA extracted and reverse transcribed into cDNA. Sourced from immuneACCESS, this table was stored by TCRdb with only in-frame sequences that have V and J called. A share of the clones is absent; for the studies checked, an unresolved V gene accounts for under half, and the remainder has no known explanation. This sample lists 270,000 or so clones; roughly 64% were detected once. 1.8% of the sample rests with the top ten. This specimen consisted of CD4+ T cells sorted from blood, obtained at week 24, from a patient treated with tofacitinib. Receptor source: a human donor with alopecia areata.

The chain has TRBV7-6 and TRBJ2-3, with D perhaps matching TRBD2 (6 bases). Trimming left V 2 bases short and J 0 bases short, with 12 bases between. This CDR3 comprises 16 residues. Per the germline V gene, CDR1 is SGHVS and CDR2 is FNYEAQ. DNA of the CDR3: TGTGCCAGCAGCTTATCCGGGAGCCTCAGCACAGATACGCAGTATTTT. This encodes CASSLSGSLSTDTQYF.

J is TRBJ1-2 and V is TRBV10-3; D gene ambiguous. Per germline, CDR1 ENHRY and CDR2 SYGVKD. This CDR3 contains 13 residues. V was trimmed by 2 bases and J by 8 bases, leaving 12 bases between them. DNA of the CDR3: TGTGCCATCAGTGAGGGAAGGGCAGGAGGCTACACCTTC. It specifies CAISEGRAGGYTF.

The gene calls are TRBV5-1 and TRBJ2-5, with 7 nucleotides matching TRBD1. In germline, CDR1 is SGHRS, CDR2 YFSETQ. V was clipped by 5 bases and J by 2 bases; unmatched bases: 9. The CDR3 spans 15 residues. CDR3 nucleotide sequence: TGCGCCAGCAGACAAGGGGGCTACTATCAAGAGACCCAGTACTTC. It yields the protein CASRQGGYYQETQYF.

The chain uses TRBV29-1 and TRBJ2-7; 9 nucleotides align to TRBD1. Germline CDR1 and CDR2: SQVTM and ANQGSEA. Trimming removed 6 bases from V and 2 bases from J; junction bases left unmatched: 8. There are 14 residues in the CDR3. The CDR3 DNA reads as TGCAGCGTCTACGCCGGGACAGGGCCCTACGAGCAGTACTTC. It specifies CSVYAGTGPYEQYF.

There are a few counts of this clone. This chain links TRBV7-6 with TRBJ1-2; 10 bases align to TRBD1. After removal of 4 bases from V and 4 bases from J, the junction contained 12 bases not matched to a gene. The germline gives CDR1 SGHVS, CDR2 FNYEAQ. The CDR3 length is 17 residues. CDR3 nucleotide sequence: TGTGCCAGCAGCTACACAACGCCCGGGACAGGGGTCTATGGCTACACCTTC. Translating gives CASSYTTPGTGVYGYTF.

This chain uses TRBV6-6 with TRBJ1-2; 10 nucleotides line up with TRBD1. This CDR3 region has 16 residues. V lost 0 bases and J lost 4; bases outside the gene matches: 5. From germline, CDR1 is MNHNY and CDR2 SVGAGI (reference sequence). Here the CDR3 reads CASSYSLGQGGYGYTF. As DNA, the CDR3 is TGTGCCAGCAGTTACTCGCTCGGACAGGGGGGCTATGGCTACACCTTC.

The genes are TRBV10-3 and TRBJ2-3, with D possibly being TRBD2 (6 bases). V was trimmed by 6 bases and J by 3 bases, leaving 16 bases between them. CDR3 length: 15 residues. CDR1 is ENHRY, CDR2 SYGVKD, per germline. The CDR3 sequence is CAISLTGERTDTQYF. The CDR3 nucleotides read TGTGCCATCAGCTTAACGGGGGAACGGACAGATACGCAGTATTTT.

In its sample, this clone was seen once. CDR3 loop: CSALDSNEKLFF. The CDR3 region has the DNA TGCAGCGCCCTGGACTCTAATGAAAAACTGTTTTTT. The chain combines TRBV29-1 with TRBJ1-4; no clear D. V was shortened by 7 bases and J by 3 bases, with 9 bases between the two germline ends. Germline V lookup: CDR1 SQVTM, CDR2 ANQGSEA. This CDR3 is built from 12 residues.

The rearrangement links TRBV5-1 to TRBJ2-5; tentative D call: TRBD2 (6 bases). The germline V and J ends were trimmed by 3 bases and 5 bases, with 20 bases remaining between them. This CDR3 comprises 16 residues. Germline V gives CDR1 SGHRS, CDR2 YFSETQ. In nucleotides, the CDR3 is TGCGCCAGCAGCTCCGGTGGGTCTCGTGCGGGGGAGACCCAGTACTTC. Its translation is CASSSGGSRAGETQYF.

This chain links TRBV7-9 with TRBJ1-1; maybe TRBD1 (5 bases). V was shortened by 0 bases and J by 4 bases, with 12 bases between the two germline ends. Germline CDR1 SEHNR, CDR2 FQNEAQ (reference sequence). The CDR3 has 15 amino acids. CDR3 nucleotides: TGTGCCAGCAGCTTAGCTCTCGGGGCGGGCACTGAAGCTTTCTTT. Its translation: CASSLALGAGTEAFF.

This clone came up a few times. This rearrangement joins TRBV2 to TRBJ2-5, with a weak D call TRBD2 (5 bases). Per the germline V gene, CDR1 is SNHLY and CDR2 is FYNNEI. CDR3 size: 12 residues. V gave up 7 bases and J gave up 7 bases, with 13 bases separating them. CDR3 bases: TGTGCCAGCACTGGTGACGAGGGGACCCAGTACTTC. Residues: CASTGDEGTQYF.

The chain employs TRBV30 and TRBJ2-7, with TRBD1 as a possible D gene (6 bases). CDR1 and CDR2 from the germline V gene are GTSNPN and SVGIG (reference sequence). The V end was cut by 4 bases, the J end by 0 bases, with 13 bases between. The CDR3 contains 14 residues. The CDR3 sequence is CAWKGDDSSYEQYF. DNA for the CDR3: TGTGCCTGGAAGGGGGATGACAGCTCCTACGAGCAGTACTTC. Full variable domain (outside the CDR3, taken from reference TRBV30 and TRBJ2-7): SQTIHQWPATLVQPVGSPLSLECTVEGTSNPNLYWYRQAAGRGLQLLFYSVGIGQISSEVPQNLSASRPQDRQFILSSKKLLLSDSGFYLCAWKGDDSSYEQYFGPGTRLTVT.

J is TRBJ2-7 and V is TRBV20-1; the D is unclear. CDR1 and CDR2 (germline): DFQATT, SNEGSKA (reference sequence). Trimming removed 5 bases from V and 6 bases from J, with 8 bases in between. This CDR3 is built from 10 residues. The CDR3 reads CSAPTAEQYF. CDR3 nucleotides: TGCAGTGCTCCCACCGCCGAGCAGTACTTC.

CDR3 bases: TGTGCCAGCCCCGCCGAGGGACTAGCGGGGGGCACCGGGGAGCTGTTTTTT. This encodes CASPAEGLAGGTGELFF. The chain combines TRBV28 with TRBJ2-2, with 15 bases that match TRBD2. J lost 4 bases, V lost 8 bases, and 8 bases had no gene match. The CDR3 runs 17 residues. Germline V lookup: CDR1 MDHEN, CDR2 SYDVKM.

CDR3 region: CAISEEGSTDTQYF. The CDR3, as DNA: TGTGCCATCAGTGAGGAGGGTAGCACAGATACGCAGTATTTT. The rearrangement uses TRBV10-3 and TRBJ2-3; D perhaps matches TRBD2 (5 bases). This CDR3 is 14 amino acids long. CDR1 and CDR2 (germline): ENHRY, SYGVKD. V lost 2 bases, J lost 0 bases, and 6 bases lay in between.

V and J are TRBV6-5 and TRBJ2-3; no reliable D call. CDR3 size: 12 residues. The germline gives CDR1 MNHEY, CDR2 SVGAGI. V was clipped by 6 bases and J by 2 bases, with 6 bases between them. The CDR3 DNA is TGTGCCAGCAGGACGGTCACAGATACGCAGTATTTT. Residues: CASRTVTDTQYF.

This clone was observed a handful of times. The V and J genes are TRBV5-1 and TRBJ2-5, with 8 positions matching TRBD1. The trim removed 0 bases at V and 1 base at J, leaving 5 bases unmatched. Per germline, CDR1 SGHRS and CDR2 YFSETQ. The CDR3 runs to 16 residues. This chain's CDR3 is CASSLGQGAIQETQYF. As DNA, the CDR3 is TGCGCCAGCAGCTTGGGTCAGGGGGCGATCCAAGAGACCCAGTACTTC. The full variable domain, rest sourced from reference TRBV5-1 and TRBJ2-5, is KAGVTQTPRYLIKTRGQQVTLSCSPISGHRSVSWYQQTPGQGLQFLFEYFSETQRNKGNFPGRFSGRQFSNSRSEMNVSTLELGDSALYLCASSLGQGAIQETQYFGPGTRLLVL.

This chain connects TRBV5-6 to TRBJ1-2, with a weak D call TRBD1 (5 bases). The CDR3 loop spans 17 amino acids. Germline CDR1 is SGHDT and CDR2 is YYEEEE. Trimming took off 5 bases at V and 2 bases at J, with 22 bases between the two ends. The CDR3 here is CASSRRRGGRPNYGYTF. The CDR3 region has the DNA TGTGCCAGCAGTCGCCGAAGGGGCGGCAGGCCGAACTATGGCTACACCTTC. Supplemented by reference TRBV5-6 and TRBJ1-2, the full variable domain reads DAGVTQSPTHLIKTRGQQVTLRCSPKSGHDTVSWYQQALGQGPQFIFQYYEEEERQRGNFPDRFSGHQFPNYSSELNVNALLLGDSALYLCASSRRRGGRPNYGYTFGSGTRLTVV.

CDR3 coding DNA: TGTGCCATCAGTGAGTCGGTGAACGACGCTTTCTTT. Amino acids: CAISESVNDAFF. The rearrangement joins TRBV10-3 to TRBJ1-1; D gene ambiguous. The V end lost 0 bases, the J end lost 11 bases, and 10 bases lay between the germline ends. The CDR3 extends over 12 amino acids. Germline loops: CDR1 ENHRY, CDR2 SYGVKD.